This T cell receptor beta chain appears in the sequencing data of a study of T-cell reconstitution after alpha-beta-depleted transplantation in children. Study-wide findings and caveats: There were reportedly several hundred expanded graft clones from which alpha-beta T cells came about two months after transplant. T cells produced anew were the main source of T-cell counts and diversity one year after transplant. The study traced high day-60 TCRbeta diversity in some patients to surviving recipient T cells and thymic progenitors.

This clonotype was observed at least ten times. No antigen is known for it. CDR1 and CDR2 (germline): ENHRY, SYGVKD. The CDR3 spans 14 residues. Trimming pared 7 bases from V and 2 bases from J, leaving 11 bases between. Preparation of the TCRbeta library involved a method that used unique molecular identifiers. One entry per CDR3 protein results from TCRdb running MiXCR on the PCR reads. The data hold 140,000 or so distinct CDR3 sequences, with 8% to 10% observed a single time. The receptor's source is a female patient aged 2-9 years who had a stem cell transplant for congenital amegakaryocytic thrombocytopenia, so the T cells may come from the graft donor. The rearrangement uses TRBV10-3 and TRBJ2-2; D is perhaps TRBD1 or TRBD2 (5 bases each). The input for sequencing was PBMCs, mostly from graft donor cells, taken 180 days after TCRalphabeta/CD19-depleted stem cell transplant. The CDR3 reads CAITGTVNTGELFF. The CDR3 nucleotides are TGTGCCATCACCGGGACGGTAAACACCGGGGAGCTGTTTTTT.